This TCR beta chain derives from a study of cytomegalovirus exposure and HLA in healthy donors. Use of 60 Vbeta and 13 Jbeta primers characterized the PCR. Assay: immunoSEQ multiplex PCR; the TCRdb copy retains only in-frame clones and omits some. The sample has roughly 72,000 clones; roughly 80% are singletons. The CDR3 sequence is 16 residues long. V shed 5 bases, J shed 4 bases, and the junction held 8 bases outside the gene matches. Germline V gene data show CDR1 as MGHRA and CDR2 as YSYEKL. The rearrangement joins TRBV4-1 to TRBJ1-5; TRBD1 matches at 10 bases. Sequenced sample: PBMCs. This clonotype was obtained from a woman aged 40-49 years in good health and CMV-seropositive. The CDR3 DNA reads TGCGCCAGCAGCGCCCGGGACAGGGGAAGGAATCAGCCCCAGCATTTT. This gives the protein CASSARDRGRNQPQHF.